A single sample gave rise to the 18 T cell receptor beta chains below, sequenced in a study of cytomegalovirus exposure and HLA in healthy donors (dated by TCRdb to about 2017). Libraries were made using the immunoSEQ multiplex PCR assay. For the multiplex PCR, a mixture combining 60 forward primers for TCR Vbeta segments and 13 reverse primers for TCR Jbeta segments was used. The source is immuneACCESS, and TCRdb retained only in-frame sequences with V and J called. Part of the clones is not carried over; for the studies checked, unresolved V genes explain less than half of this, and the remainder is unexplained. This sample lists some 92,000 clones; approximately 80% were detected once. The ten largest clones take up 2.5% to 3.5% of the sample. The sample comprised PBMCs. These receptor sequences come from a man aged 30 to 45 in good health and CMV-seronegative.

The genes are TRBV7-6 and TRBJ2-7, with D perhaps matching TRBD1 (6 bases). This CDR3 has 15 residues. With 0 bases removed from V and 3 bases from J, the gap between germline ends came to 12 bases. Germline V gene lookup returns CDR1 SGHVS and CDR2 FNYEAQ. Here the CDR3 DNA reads TGTGCCAGCAGCTTAGCTATAGGGGGTCACTACGAGCAGTACTTC. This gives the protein CASSLAIGGHYEQYF.

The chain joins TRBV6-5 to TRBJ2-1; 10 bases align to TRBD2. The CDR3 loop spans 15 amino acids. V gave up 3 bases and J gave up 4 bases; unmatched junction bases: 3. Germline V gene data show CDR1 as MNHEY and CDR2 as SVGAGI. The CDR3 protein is CASSYWTSGYNEQFF. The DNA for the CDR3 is TGTGCCAGCAGTTATTGGACTAGCGGTTACAATGAGCAGTTCTTC.

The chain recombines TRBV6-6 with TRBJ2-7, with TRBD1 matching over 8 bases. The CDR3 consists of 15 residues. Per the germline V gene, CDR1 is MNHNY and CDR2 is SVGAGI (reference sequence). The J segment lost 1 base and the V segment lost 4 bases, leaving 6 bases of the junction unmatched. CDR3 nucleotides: TGTGCCAGCAGTTTTTTACAGGGGGATTCCTACGAGCAGTACTTC. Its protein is CASSFLQGDSYEQYF.

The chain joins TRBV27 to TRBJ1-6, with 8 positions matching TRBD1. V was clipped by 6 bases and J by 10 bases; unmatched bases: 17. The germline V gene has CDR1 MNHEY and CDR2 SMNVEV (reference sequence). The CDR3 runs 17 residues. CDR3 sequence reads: CASRRGGTGLLGSPLHF. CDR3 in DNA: TGTGCCAGCAGAAGGGGCGGGACAGGCCTACTTGGGTCACCCCTCCACTTT.

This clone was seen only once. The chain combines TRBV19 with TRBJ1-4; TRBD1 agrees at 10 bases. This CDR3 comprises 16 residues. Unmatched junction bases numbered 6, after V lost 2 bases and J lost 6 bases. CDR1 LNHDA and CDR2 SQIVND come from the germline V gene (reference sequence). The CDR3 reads CASSISTGQGHEKLFF. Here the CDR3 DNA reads TGTGCCAGTAGTATAAGTACGGGACAGGGGCATGAAAAACTGTTTTTT.

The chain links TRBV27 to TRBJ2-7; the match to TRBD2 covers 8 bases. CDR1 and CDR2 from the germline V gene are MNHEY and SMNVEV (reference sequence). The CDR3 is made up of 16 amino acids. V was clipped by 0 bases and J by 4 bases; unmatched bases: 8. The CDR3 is CASSLSGGGGTYEQYF. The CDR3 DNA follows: TGTGCCAGCAGTTTATCGGGGGGCGGGGGGACTTACGAGCAGTACTTC.

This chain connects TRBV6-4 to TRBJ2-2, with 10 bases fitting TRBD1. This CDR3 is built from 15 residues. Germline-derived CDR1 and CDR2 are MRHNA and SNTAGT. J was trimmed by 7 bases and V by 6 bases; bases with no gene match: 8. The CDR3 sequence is CASSAGTGVVGELFF. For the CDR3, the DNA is TGTGCCAGCAGCGCCGGGACAGGGGTTGTCGGGGAGCTGTTTTTT.

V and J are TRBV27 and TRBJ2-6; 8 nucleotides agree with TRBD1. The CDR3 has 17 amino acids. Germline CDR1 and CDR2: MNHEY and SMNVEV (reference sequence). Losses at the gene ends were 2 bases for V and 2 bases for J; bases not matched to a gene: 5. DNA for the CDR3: TGTGCCAGCAGTTTAAGGCAGGGGGCAGCTGGGGCCAACGTCCTGACTTTC. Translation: CASSLRQGAAGANVLTF.

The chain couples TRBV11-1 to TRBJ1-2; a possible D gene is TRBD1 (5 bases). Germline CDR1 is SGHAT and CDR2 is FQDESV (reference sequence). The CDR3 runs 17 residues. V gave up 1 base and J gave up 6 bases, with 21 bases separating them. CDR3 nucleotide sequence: TGTGCCAGCAGCTTAGGGTCCAGGGAGGCTGAAGAGGATGGCTACACCTTC. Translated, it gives CASSLGSREAEEDGYTF.

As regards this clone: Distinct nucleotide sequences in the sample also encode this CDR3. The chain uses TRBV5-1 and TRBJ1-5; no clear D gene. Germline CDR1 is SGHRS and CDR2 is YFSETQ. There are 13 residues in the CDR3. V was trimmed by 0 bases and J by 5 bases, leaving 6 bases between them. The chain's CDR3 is CASSLDRYQPQHF. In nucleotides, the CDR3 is TGCGCCAGCAGCTTGGACCGGTATCAGCCCCAGCATTTT. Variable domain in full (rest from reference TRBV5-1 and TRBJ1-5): KAGVTQTPRYLIKTRGQQVTLSCSPISGHRSVSWYQQTPGQGLQFLFEYFSETQRNKGNFPGRFSGRQFSNSRSEMNVSTLELGDSALYLCASSLDRYQPQHFGDGTRLSIL.

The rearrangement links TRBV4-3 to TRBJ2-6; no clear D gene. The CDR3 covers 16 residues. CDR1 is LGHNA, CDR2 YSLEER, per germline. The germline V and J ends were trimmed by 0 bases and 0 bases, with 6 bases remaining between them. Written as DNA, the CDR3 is TGCGCCAGCAGCCAAGATAAGAGCTCTGGGGCCAACGTCCTGACTTTC. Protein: CASSQDKSSGANVLTF.

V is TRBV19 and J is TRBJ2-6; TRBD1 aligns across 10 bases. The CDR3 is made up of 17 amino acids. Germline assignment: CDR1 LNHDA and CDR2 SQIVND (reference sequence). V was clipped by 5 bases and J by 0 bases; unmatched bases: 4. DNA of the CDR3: TGTGCCAGTAGTTTCGGACAGGGGGTCTCTGGGGCCAACGTCCTGACTTTC. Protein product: CASSFGQGVSGANVLTF.

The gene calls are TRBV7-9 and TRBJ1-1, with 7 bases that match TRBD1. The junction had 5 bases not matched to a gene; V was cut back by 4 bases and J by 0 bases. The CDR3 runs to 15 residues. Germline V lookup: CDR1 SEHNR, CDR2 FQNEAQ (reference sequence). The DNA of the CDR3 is TGTGCCAGCAGCTCCCGACAGGGAATGAACACTGAAGCTTTCTTT. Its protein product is CASSSRQGMNTEAFF.

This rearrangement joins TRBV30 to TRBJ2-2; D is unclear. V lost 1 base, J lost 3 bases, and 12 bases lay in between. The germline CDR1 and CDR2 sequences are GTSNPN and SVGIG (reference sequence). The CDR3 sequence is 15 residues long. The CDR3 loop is CAWSGLALDTGELFF. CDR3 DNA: TGTGCCTGGAGTGGGTTAGCCTTGGACACCGGGGAGCTGTTTTTT.

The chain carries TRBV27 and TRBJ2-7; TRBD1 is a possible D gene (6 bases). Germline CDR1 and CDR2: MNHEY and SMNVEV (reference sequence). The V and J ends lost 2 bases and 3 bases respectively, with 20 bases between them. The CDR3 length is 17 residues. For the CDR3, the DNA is TGTGCCAGCAGTTTAATCCCTCCAGGGGCTAGCTTCTACGAGCAGTACTTC. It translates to CASSLIPPGASFYEQYF.

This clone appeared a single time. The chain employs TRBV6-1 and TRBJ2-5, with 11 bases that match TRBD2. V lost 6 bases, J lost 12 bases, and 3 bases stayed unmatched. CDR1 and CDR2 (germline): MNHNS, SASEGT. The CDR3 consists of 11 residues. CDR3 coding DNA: TGTGCCAGCAGGGCACTAGCGGGGGAGTACTTC. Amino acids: CASRALAGEYF.

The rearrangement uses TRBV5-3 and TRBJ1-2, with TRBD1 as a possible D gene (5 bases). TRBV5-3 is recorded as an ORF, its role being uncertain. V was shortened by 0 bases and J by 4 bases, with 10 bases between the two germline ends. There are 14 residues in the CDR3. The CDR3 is CARSLGTPLYGYTF. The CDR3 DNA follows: TGTGCCAGAAGCTTGGGGACACCGCTCTATGGCTACACCTTC.

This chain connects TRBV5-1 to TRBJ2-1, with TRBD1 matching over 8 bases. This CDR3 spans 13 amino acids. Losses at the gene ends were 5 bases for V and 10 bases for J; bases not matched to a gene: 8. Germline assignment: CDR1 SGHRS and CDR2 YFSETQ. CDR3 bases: TGCGCCAGCAGTCACGGACAGGGTGAAGAGCAGTTCTTC. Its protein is CASSHGQGEEQFF. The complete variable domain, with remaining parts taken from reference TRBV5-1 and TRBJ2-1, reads KAGVTQTPRYLIKTRGQQVTLSCSPISGHRSVSWYQQTPGQGLQFLFEYFSETQRNKGNFPGRFSGRQFSNSRSEMNVSTLELGDSALYLCASSHGQGEEQFFGPGTRLTVL.